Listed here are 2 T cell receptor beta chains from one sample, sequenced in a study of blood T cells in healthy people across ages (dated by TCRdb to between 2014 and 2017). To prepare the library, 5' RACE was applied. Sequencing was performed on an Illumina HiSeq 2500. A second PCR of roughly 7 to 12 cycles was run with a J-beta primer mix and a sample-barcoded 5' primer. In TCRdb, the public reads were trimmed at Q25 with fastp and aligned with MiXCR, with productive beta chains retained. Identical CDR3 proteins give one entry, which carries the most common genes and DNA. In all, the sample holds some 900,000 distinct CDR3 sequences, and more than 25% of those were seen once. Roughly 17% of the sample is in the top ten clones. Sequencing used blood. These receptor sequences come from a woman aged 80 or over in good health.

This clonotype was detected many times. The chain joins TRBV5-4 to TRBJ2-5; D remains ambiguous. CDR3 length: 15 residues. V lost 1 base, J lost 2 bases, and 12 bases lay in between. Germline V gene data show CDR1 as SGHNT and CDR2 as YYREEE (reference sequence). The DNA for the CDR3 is TGTGCCAGCAGCTTGTCTGGGAAGAGACAAGAGACCCAGTACTTC. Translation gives CASSLSGKRQETQYF.

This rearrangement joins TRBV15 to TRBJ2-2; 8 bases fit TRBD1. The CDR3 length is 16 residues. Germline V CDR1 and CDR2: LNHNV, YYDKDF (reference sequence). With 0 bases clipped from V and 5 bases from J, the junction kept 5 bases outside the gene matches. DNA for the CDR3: TGTGCCACCAGCAGAGATCGCAGGGGGCGAACCGGGGAGCTGTTTTTT. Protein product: CATSRDRRGRTGELFF.